The next 10 T cell receptor beta chains were all read from a single sample in a study of T cell responses to AZD1222 COVID-19 vaccine. The protocol was immunoSEQ multiplex PCR, while the TCRdb copy is restricted to in-frame clones and leaves out a portion. Counted here are about 56,000 clones, approximately 85% occurring once; the ten biggest clones make up around 15%. Source: peripheral blood, taken on day 0 of AZD1222 vaccination. Receptors originate from an adult in good health.

The rearrangement joins TRBV4-2 to TRBJ1-1, with a weak D call TRBD1 (5 bases). This CDR3 spans 15 amino acids. Germline V CDR1 and CDR2: LGHNA, YNFKEQ. The V and J ends lost 0 bases and 1 base respectively, with 9 bases between them. Here the CDR3 reads CASSQDRDRNTEAFF. The CDR3 DNA follows: TGTGCCAGCAGCCAAGATCGAGACAGGAACACTGAAGCTTTCTTT.

The V gene is TRBV3-1 (or the pseudogene TRBV3-2), the J gene TRBJ2-1; 12 nucleotides align to TRBD1. The germline CDR1 and CDR2 sequences are LGHDT and YNNKEL (reference sequence). There are 16 residues in the CDR3. V shed 4 bases and J 7 bases; nucleotides not matched to a gene: 8. As DNA, the CDR3 is TGTGCCAGCAGCCTTCCGGGACAGGGGGCGAAAAATGAGCAGTTCTTC. It translates to CASSLPGQGAKNEQFF.

The genes are TRBV11-2 and TRBJ2-5, with TRBD1 matching over 9 bases. This CDR3 comprises 15 residues. Germline-derived CDR1 and CDR2 are SGHAT and FQNNGV. The V segment lost 5 bases and the J segment 5 bases; nucleotides outside the gene matches: 9. The CDR3, as DNA: TGTGCCAGCAGCCCGGGACAGGGAGAGTGGGAGACCCAGTACTTC. It is translated as CASSPGQGEWETQYF.

The rearrangement joins TRBV2 to TRBJ2-7; no firm D call. The CDR3 totals 11 residues. CDR1 and CDR2 from the germline V gene are SNHLY and FYNNEI. Trimming removed 3 bases from V and 5 bases from J, with 5 bases in between. CDR3 protein: CASSDPDEQYF. Written as DNA, the CDR3 is TGTGCCAGCAGTGACCCAGACGAGCAGTACTTC.

This clone was counted a single time. The chain links TRBV18 to TRBJ1-5; the D is unclear. Trimming took off 3 bases at V and 1 base at J, with 4 bases between the two ends. Germline CDR1 and CDR2: KGHSH and LQKENI. The CDR3 runs to 13 residues. CDR3 loop: CASSPDSNQPQHF. The CDR3 DNA reads as TGTGCCAGCTCACCGGACAGCAATCAGCCCCAGCATTTT.

This clone came up once. V gene TRBV7-6 combines with J gene TRBJ2-1; TRBD2 matches 9 bases. CDR3 size: 17 residues. V gave up 2 bases and J gave up 6 bases; unmatched junction bases: 11. Germline V gives CDR1 SGHVS, CDR2 FNYEAQ. The CDR3 is CASSLRWRLAVSNEQFF. The CDR3, as DNA: TGTGCCAGCAGCTTAAGGTGGCGACTAGCGGTATCCAATGAGCAGTTCTTC.

About this clone itself: The junction and the germline gene differ at one end; a read error may be behind it. V and J are TRBV19 and TRBJ1-2; D unresolved. Germline CDR1 reads LNHDA; CDR2 reads SQIVND (reference sequence). The CDR3 totals 11 residues. CDR3 loop: CASSIYKGCSF. CDR3 DNA sequence: TGTGCCAGTAGTATATACAAGGGTTGCTCCTTC.

The chain has TRBV2 and TRBJ2-1; the D call may be TRBD1 or TRBD2 (6 bases each). Germline V gives CDR1 SNHLY, CDR2 FYNNEI. V was shortened by 0 bases and J by 9 bases, with 24 bases between the two germline ends. The CDR3 sequence is 18 residues long. CDR3 amino acids: CASSEARFEGGWKFEQFF. The CDR3 region has the DNA TGTGCCAGCAGTGAAGCAAGGTTCGAGGGGGGCTGGAAGTTTGAGCAGTTCTTC.

J is TRBJ2-1 and V is TRBV5-4; 7 nucleotides agree with TRBD2. The CDR3 is 15 residues long. Germline loops: CDR1 SGHNT, CDR2 YYREEE (reference sequence). Losses at the gene ends were 2 bases for V and 5 bases for J; bases not matched to a gene: 7. Written as DNA, the CDR3 is TGTGCCAGCAGCTTTGTGCGGGGGAGTAACAATGAGCAGTTCTTC. It specifies CASSFVRGSNNEQFF.

The rearrangement joins TRBV27 to TRBJ1-5; D is unresolved. The CDR3 contains 12 residues. CDR1 is MNHEY and CDR2 is SMNVEV in the germline V gene (reference sequence). The V and J ends lost 4 bases and 2 bases respectively, with 3 bases between them. Here the CDR3 DNA reads TGTGCCAGCAGTTCCGGCAATCAGCCCCAGCATTTT. It is translated as CASSSGNQPQHF.